These 8 T cell receptor beta chains were all obtained from the same sample, sequenced in a study of CD8 T cells in ankylosing spondylitis. One entry per CDR3 protein results from TCRdb running MiXCR on the 5' RACE reads. The data hold about 440,000 distinct CDR3 sequences, with roughly 17% observed a single time. For these TCRs, the target antigens are not known. Findings and limits, study-wide: Roughly eight highly homologous variants formed a TCR beta motif that appeared characteristic of ankylosing spondylitis blood.

The sample comprised blood, either unsorted or a sorted T cell fraction (not recorded which). The source is a male donor with ankylosing spondylitis.

There are many counts of this clonotype. V gene TRBV5-6 combines with J gene TRBJ2-3, with D possibly TRBD2 on 8 matching bases. V was cut by 4 bases and J by 6 bases, with 27 bases left in between. The CDR3 loop spans 18 amino acids. Germline V gene sequence: CDR1 SGHDT, CDR2 YYEEEE. The CDR3 spells CASSRQGKRAGEADTQYF. CDR3 in DNA: TGTGCCAGCAGCCGACAGGGAAAGAGAGCGGGAGAAGCCGATACGCAGTATTTT.

This clonotype was seen ten or more times. The chain recombines TRBV20-1 with TRBJ1-1, with a possible D match to TRBD1 (6 bases). The V end lost 1 base, the J end lost 3 bases, and 15 bases lay between the germline ends. Germline CDR1 is DFQATT and CDR2 is SNEGSKA (reference sequence). There are 15 residues in the CDR3. The CDR3 sequence is CSARGGNRVYTEAFF. CDR3 DNA sequence: TGCAGTGCTAGAGGAGGGAACAGGGTGTACACTGAAGCTTTCTTT.

The rearrangement joins TRBV7-9 to TRBJ2-6, with D perhaps being TRBD1 or TRBD2 (6 bases each). Germline CDR1 reads SEHNR; CDR2 reads FQNEAQ (reference sequence). V gave up 5 bases and J gave up 4 bases, with 18 bases separating them. CDR3 length: 17 amino acids. CDR3 protein: CASSPGGGRRGANVLTF. DNA for the CDR3: TGTGCCAGCAGCCCAGGTGGGGGGCGAAGAGGGGCCAACGTCCTGACTTTC.

The V gene is TRBV6-1, the J gene TRBJ2-7; D not resolved. V lost 4 bases to trimming and J lost 3 bases, with 10 bases between them. This CDR3 has 13 amino acids. Per germline, CDR1 MNHNS and CDR2 SASEGT. In DNA, the CDR3 is TGTGCCAGCAGTGTAACATGGAACTACGAGCAGTACTTC. Translating gives CASSVTWNYEQYF.

This chain joins TRBV7-9 and TRBJ2-7, with D maybe TRBD1 (6 bases). Germline lookup yields CDR1 SEHNR and CDR2 FQNEAQ (reference sequence). The length of the CDR3 is 16 residues. V lost 4 bases and J 1 base, leaving 17 bases between the germline ends. The DNA for the CDR3 is TGTGCCAGCAGCTCGCCCGGGACACATGCTTCCTACGAGCAGTACTTC. It is translated as CASSSPGTHASYEQYF.

The chain joins TRBV30 to TRBJ1-4, with TRBD1 matching 8 bases. Germline CDR1 and CDR2: GTSNPN and SVGIG (reference sequence). CDR3 size: 14 residues. With V trimmed by 3 bases and J by 8 bases, 8 bases remained unmatched. CDR3 DNA sequence: TGTGCCTGGAGACCACAGGGGGTCGAGGAAAAACTGTTTTTT. It specifies CAWRPQGVEEKLFF.

The chain couples TRBV5-1 to TRBJ1-4; D is perhaps TRBD1 (6 bases). Germline V gene data show CDR1 as SGHRS and CDR2 as YFSETQ. Trimming cost V 4 bases and J 1 base, with 14 bases left between them. There are 16 residues in the CDR3. The CDR3 spells CASSPGRGQTNEKLFF. CDR3 DNA sequence: TGCGCCAGCAGCCCGGGCCGGGGGCAAACTAATGAAAAACTGTTTTTT. The full variable domain, completed using reference TRBV5-1 and TRBJ1-4, is KAGVTQTPRYLIKTRGQQVTLSCSPISGHRSVSWYQQTPGQGLQFLFEYFSETQRNKGNFPGRFSGRQFSNSRSEMNVSTLELGDSALYLCASSPGRGQTNEKLFFGSGTQLSVL.

Ten or more counts support this clonotype. The chain has TRBV20-1 and TRBJ1-2; D call uncertain. V gave up 3 bases and J gave up 7 bases, with 9 bases separating them. The CDR3 runs to 11 residues. CDR1 is DFQATT, CDR2 SNEGSKA, per germline (reference sequence). The CDR3: CSASPEPGYTF. The CDR3 nucleotides are TGCAGTGCTAGCCCTGAGCCTGGCTACACCTTC.